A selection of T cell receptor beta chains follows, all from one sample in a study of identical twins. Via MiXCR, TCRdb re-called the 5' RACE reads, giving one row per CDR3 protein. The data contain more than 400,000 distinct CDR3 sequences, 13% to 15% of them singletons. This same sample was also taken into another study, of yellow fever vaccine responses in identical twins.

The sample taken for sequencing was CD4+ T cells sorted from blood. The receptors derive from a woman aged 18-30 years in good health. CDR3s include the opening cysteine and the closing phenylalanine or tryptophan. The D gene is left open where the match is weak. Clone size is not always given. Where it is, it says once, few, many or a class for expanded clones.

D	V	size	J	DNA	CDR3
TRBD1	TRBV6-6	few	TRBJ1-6	TGTGCCAGCAGTGCCAGGGACAGTTCACCCCTCCACTTT	CASSARDSSPLHF
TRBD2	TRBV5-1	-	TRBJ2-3	TGCGCCAGCAGCTGGGGACTAGCTGGGGATACGCAGTATTTT	CASSWGLAGDTQYF
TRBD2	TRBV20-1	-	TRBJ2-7	TGCAGTGCTACTAGCGGGAGTCCCTACGAGCAGTACTTC	CSATSGSPYEQYF
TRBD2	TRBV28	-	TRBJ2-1	TGTGCCAGCATAGCCTGGCCTAGCGGGAACAATGAGCAGTTCTTC	CASIAWPSGNNEQFF
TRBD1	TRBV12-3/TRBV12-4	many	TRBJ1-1	TGTGCCAGCAGCATCACACAGGGGATAGACGCTTTCTTT	CASSITQGIDAFF
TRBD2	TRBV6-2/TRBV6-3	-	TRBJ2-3	TGTGCCAGCAGTTACTGGAGTAGCGGGAGGGTCCCAGGAAACACAGATACGCAGTATTTT	CASSYWSSGRVPGNTDTQYF
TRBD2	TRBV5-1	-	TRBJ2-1	TGCGCCAGCGCTCCCCCCGGGACTAGCGGGAATGAGCAGTTCTTC	CASAPPGTSGNEQFF
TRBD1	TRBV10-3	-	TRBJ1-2	TGTGCCATCAGTGAGCCACGACAGGGGAGTTACTATGGCTACACCTTC	CAISEPRQGSYYGYTF
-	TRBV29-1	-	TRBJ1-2	TGCAGCGTGGGAAGTAAAAACTATGGCTACACCTTC	CSVGSKNYGYTF
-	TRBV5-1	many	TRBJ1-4	TGCGCCAGCAGCCCCGGGACACCGGGCGAAAAACTGTTTTTT	CASSPGTPGEKLFF
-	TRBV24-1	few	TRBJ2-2	TGTGCCACCAGTGATTCAACCACCGGCCAGGGGAGGACCGGGGAGCTGTTTTTT	CATSDSTTGQGRTGELFF
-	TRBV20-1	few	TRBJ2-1	TGCAGTGCAATAACGCCTGGGGTCTACAATGAGCAGTTCTTC	CSAITPGVYNEQFF
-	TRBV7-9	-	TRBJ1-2	TGTGCCAGCAGCGGGGACGGTATCGACACCTTC	CASSGDGIDTF
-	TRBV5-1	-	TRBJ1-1	TGCGCCAGCAGCTTGGTACAGGGCGGGAACACTGAAGCTTTCTTT	CASSLVQGGNTEAFF